A selection of T cell receptor beta chains follows, all from one sample in a study of shared clonotypes between healthy human individuals. Measured with immunoSEQ multiplex PCR; TCRdb has only the in-frame clones, and not every one. The sample has roughly 510,000 clones; almost 80% are singletons. The sequencing sample was made of PBMCs. The receptors come from a woman aged 40-49 years in good health. Some clones in this sample may be carry-over from other donors' samples. Each CDR3 is given without its conserved first and last residue. Clone size, where shown, is once, few, many, or a class for clones that have expanded.

TRBJ2-3 - TRBV7-2 12 ASSLSAGTDTQY
TRBJ2-1 - TRBV11-1 13 ASSLSSGLNNEQF
TRBJ2-7 - TRBV27 11 ASGSAGTYEQY
TRBJ1-4 - TRBV4-3 13 ASSQDKGWNEKLF
TRBJ2-1 - TRBV7-3 11 ASSLEELGEQF
TRBJ2-3 many TRBV5-1 13 ASSTGQLSTDTQY
TRBJ2-5 few TRBV27 12 ASSAYRGQETQY
TRBJ2-2 - TRBV6-5 12 ASSSGGDTGELF
TRBJ2-2 - TRBV18 18 ASSRYLSTAGQDNTGELF
TRBJ1-6 - TRBV28 11 ASTRQGDSPLH
TRBJ2-4 - TRBV2 12 ASLRLTPSNIQY
TRBJ2-1 once TRBV6-5 11 ASSVRLGNEQF
TRBJ2-7 - TRBV7-6 10 ASSPGGVEQY
TRBJ1-2 - TRBV5-1 12 ASSVETGPYGYT
TRBJ1-4 - TRBV9 13 ASSEGRTTNEKLF
TRBJ2-4 - TRBV14 12 ASSFGGGENIQY
TRBJ2-5 - TRBV2 11 ASSGTGRETQY
TRBJ2-5 - TRBV14 13 ASSQGSGSSKTQY
TRBJ2-5 many TRBV28 17 ASSFSRTSGLKIQETQY
TRBJ1-1 few TRBV2 13 ASSSERSGNTEAF
TRBJ2-4 - TRBV7-9 12 ASSQDTSRNIQY
TRBJ1-3 - TRBV28 14 ASSSAGTHSGNTIY
TRBJ2-7 - TRBV5-1 16 ASPMGASALLSSYEQY
TRBJ1-1 once TRBV5-1 12 ASSPGDPGPVAF
TRBJ2-6 - TRBV30 12 AWSVPSGANVLT
TRBJ2-7 - TRBV10-3 13 AISETGTGAHEQY
TRBJ2-2 - TRBV9 11 ASGVGRTGELF
TRBJ2-5 - TRBV9 12 ASSVGDFGETQY
TRBJ1-5 - TRBV6-7 18 ASSPPYPLGTPHSNQPQH
TRBJ2-1 - TRBV28 12 ASNYRGSYNEQF
TRBJ1-2 - TRBV25-1 12 ASSESLGSGGYT
TRBJ2-5 few TRBV7-3 13 ASSLDGREQETQY
TRBJ1-4 once TRBV2 9 ASGVYEKLF
TRBJ2-6 many TRBV5-4 13 ASSIHSSGANVLT
TRBJ1-1 few TRBV2 10 ASSRQGASAF
TRBJ2-7 - TRBV6-1 12 ASSEIGEAYEQY
TRBJ1-1 - TRBV28 13 ASSPNPVRVAEAF
TRBJ2-1 - TRBV4-1 13 ASSRTSGVYNEQF
TRBJ1-1 - TRBV10-2 13 ASSESTGGHTEAF
TRBJ2-7 - TRBV7-9 12 ASSRVGEAYEQY
TRBJ2-1 - TRBV7-6 12 ASSRLAGGNEQF
TRBJ2-1 - TRBV19 13 ASSGGLAGRYGQF
TRBJ2-7 - TRBV5-1 12 ASRDPQGGYEQY
TRBJ2-7 - TRBV5-8 8 ATGQLQQY
TRBJ2-2 - TRBV7-9 13 ASSPQGLAHGELF